This TCR beta chain was found in a study of T-cell reconstitution after alpha-beta-depleted transplantation in children. Trimming cost V 7 bases and J 2 bases, with 15 bases left between them. The CDR3 runs 14 residues. Germline V lookup: CDR1 SQVTM, CDR2 ANQGSEA. Unique molecular identifiers featured in how the TCRbeta library was prepared. TCRdb independently ran MiXCR on the PCR reads; one entry per CDR3 protein. The sample consists of some 290,000 distinct CDR3 sequences, 20% to 30% of them appearing once. General study findings and limits: Among T cells one year after transplant, newly produced cells accounted for most counts and diversity.

About this clonotype itself: As yet, its antigen is unknown.

This clonotype was sampled from a male patient younger than 18 who had a stem cell transplant for acute lymphoblastic leukemia, so the T cells may come from the graft donor. V and J are TRBV29-1 and TRBJ2-1; D is perhaps TRBD1 or TRBD2 (6 bases each). The input for sequencing was PBMCs, mostly from graft donor cells, taken 180 days after TCRalphabeta/CD19-depleted stem cell transplant. CDR3 amino acids: CSEVTRDTYNEQFF. DNA for the CDR3: TGCAGCGAAGTGACGCGGGACACCTACAATGAGCAGTTCTTC.